The TCR beta chain described here comes from a study of a mutant IDH1 vaccine in newly diagnosed glioma. Turning to the study itself: Receipt of radiotherapy, temozolomide, or both preceded the study, and most received both.

On this clone itself: Antigen specificity is unknown.

Regarding time point: week 47, end of study. Every vaccine dose comprised 300 ug of mutant IDH1 20-mer peptide plus topical imiquimod. Patients, over weeks 1, 3, 5, 7, 11, 15, 19 and 23, received a total of eight vaccinations. Sequencing used immunoSEQ multiplex PCR; TCRdb keeps in-frame clones, though not all of them. Among under 60,000 clones listed, less than 85% were seen once. The CDR3 sequence is 15 residues long. With 4 bases clipped from V and 3 bases from J, the junction kept 6 bases outside the gene matches. Germline lookup yields CDR1 SGHRS and CDR2 YFSETQ. The specimen was PBMCs, collected from a glioma patient whose treatment included an IDH1 peptide vaccine. The TCR sequence derives from a woman aged 40 to 50 with glioma. Some clones in this sample may be carry-over from other donors' samples. V and J are TRBV5-1 and TRBJ1-4; the match to TRBD1 covers 7 bases. The DNA of the CDR3 is TGCGCCAGCAGCAGACAGGGCTCGGCTAATGAAAAACTGTTTTTT. Protein product: CASSRQGSANEKLFF.